This T cell receptor beta chain appears in the sequencing data of a study of T cell repertoires in cytomegalovirus infection. General study findings and limits: There were HLA-C-restricted CMV-specific TCR beta clonotypes dominating the ex vivo response.

TCRdb fed the reads into MiXCR, producing one record per CDR3 protein. Here the sample spans about 71,000 distinct CDR3 sequences, roughly 22% being singletons. Trimming cost V 4 bases and J 0 bases; bases outside gene matches: 12. The CDR3 has 18 amino acids. The germline V gene has CDR1 LGHNA and CDR2 YNFKEQ. This clonotype has only a few counts. Its antigen is still unknown. Specimen: CD8+ T cells from cultured PBMCs, collected from culture after CMV antigen stimulation. The receptor comes from a human donor in good health (CMV status not recorded). Some clones in this sample may be carry-over from other donors' samples. The chain couples TRBV4-2 to TRBJ1-2; 9 bases align to TRBD1. CDR3 DNA sequence: TGTGCCAGCAGCCCCCCCGGGACAGGGATATCCTCTAACTATGGCTACACCTTC. Translating gives CASSPPGTGISSNYGYTF.